The clone carrying this T cell receptor beta chain was detected a few times. This sample is drawn from a study of blood T cell repertoires in COVID-19. Study summary: Collection of acute and convalescent COVID-19 samples took place in the United States, Italy and Spain. From T cells, B-cell-depleted T cells, or PBMCs came the material, which was cDNA or gDNA.

Original methodology: Reference gene primer amplification in the assay estimated nucleated cell counts. Sequenced by immunoSEQ multiplex PCR; TCRdb stores in-frame clones only, minus some. That table supplies the V and J calls and clone size; D and trimming were determined from the DNA. The sample lists a few hundred thousand clones, more than 75% occurring once. The V and J ends lost 6 bases and 7 bases respectively, with 7 bases between them. CDR3 length equals 11 residues. Germline V CDR1 and CDR2: MNHEY, SVGAGI. Sequencing used peripheral blood. The TCR originated in a man aged 45 to 65 with active or convalescent COVID-19. The chain carries TRBV6-5 and TRBJ2-1; D not resolved. The CDR3 DNA sequence: TGTGCCAGCAGGGAGTCGAATGAGCAGTTCTTC. Its translation is CASRESNEQFF.